The 27 T cell receptor beta chains presented below share a single source sample, sequenced in a study of blood T cell repertoires in COVID-19. TCRdb keeps only in-frame clones here, not all; method: immunoSEQ multiplex PCR. The sample yields 90,000 to 110,000 clones, around 81% seen once. Material: peripheral blood. These receptors were taken from a human donor in a cohort sampled during active or convalescent COVID-19.

This clone has just one count. The chain has TRBV6-5 and TRBJ1-6; 8 bases are a match to TRBD1. V shed 4 bases and J 7 bases; nucleotides not matched to a gene: 6. The CDR3 contains 15 residues. Germline CDR1 and CDR2: MNHEY and SVGAGI. CDR3 bases: TGTGCCAGCAGTTTAACCGACAGGGGCAATTCACCCCTCCACTTT. Residues: CASSLTDRGNSPLHF.

This chain connects TRBV29-1 to TRBJ2-7, with 9 bases aligning to TRBD1. Germline lookup yields CDR1 SQVTM and CDR2 ANQGSEA. The trim removed 4 bases at V and 0 bases at J, leaving 4 bases unmatched. This CDR3 spans 14 amino acids. The DNA for the CDR3 is TGCAGCGTTGTTCAGGGACAGGGCTCCTACGAGCAGTACTTC. Its protein is CSVVQGQGSYEQYF.

The rearrangement links TRBV5-1 to TRBJ2-2; D gene unclear. Germline V gene data show CDR1 as SGHRS and CDR2 as YFSETQ. The V and J ends lost 2 bases and 0 bases respectively, with 8 bases between them. CDR3 size: 15 residues. CDR3 protein: CASSFLQTNTGELFF. The CDR3 DNA reads as TGCGCCAGCAGCTTTTTACAGACGAACACCGGGGAGCTGTTTTTT.

This clone was seen a few times. The CDR3 coding sequence is TGTGCCAGTAGCCGAACAGGGAAGACTAACTATGGCTACACCTTC. Translating it yields CASSRTGKTNYGYTF. The chain links TRBV19 to TRBJ1-2; tentative D call: TRBD1 (6 bases). V was clipped by 6 bases and J by 0 bases, with 14 bases between them. This CDR3 has 15 amino acids. Germline values: CDR1 LNHDA, CDR2 SQIVND (reference sequence).

This sequence joins TRBV19 and TRBJ1-1, with a tentative D call TRBD1 (5 bases). Germline CDR1 LNHDA, CDR2 SQIVND (reference sequence). Trimming removed 8 bases from V and 0 bases from J, with 16 bases in between. CDR3 length: 15 residues. Here the CDR3 reads CASSFPTELNTEAFF. The CDR3 DNA follows: TGTGCCAGTTCGTTCCCGACAGAGCTGAACACTGAAGCTTTCTTT. The entire variable domain, with the rest obtained from reference TRBV19 and TRBJ1-1, is as follows: DGGITQSPKYLFRKEGQNVTLSCEQNLNHDAMYWYRQDPGQGLRLIYYSQIVNDFQKGDIAEGYSVSREKKESFPLTVTSAQKNPTAFYLCASSFPTELNTEAFFGQGTRLTVV.

This chain uses TRBV2 with TRBJ2-2; a weak D match, TRBD1 (5 bases). CDR3 length: 14 residues. Germline loops: CDR1 SNHLY, CDR2 FYNNEI. V was cut by 6 bases and J by 1 base, with 9 bases left in between. The CDR3 DNA follows: TGTGCCAGCAGGGTGACAGTGAACACCGGGGAGCTGTTTTTT. Translating it yields CASRVTVNTGELFF. Full variable domain (missing parts from reference TRBV2 and TRBJ2-2): EPEVTQTPSHQVTQMGQEVILRCVPISNHLYFYWYRQILGQKVEFLVSFYNNEISEKSEIFDDQFSVERPDGSNFTLKIRSTKLEDSAMYFCASRVTVNTGELFFGEGSRLTVL.

CDR3 sequence: CASSFPGQGVTGELFF. The CDR3 DNA reads as TGTGCCAGCAGCTTCCCGGGACAGGGGGTTACCGGGGAGCTGTTTTTT. The chain couples TRBV7-2 to TRBJ2-2, with 11 bases fitting TRBD1. From germline, CDR1 is SGHTA and CDR2 FQGNSA. V lost 3 bases to trimming and J lost 5 bases; unmatched junction nucleotides: 5. CDR3 length: 16 residues.

The chain carries TRBV2 and TRBJ2-2; 13 bases map to TRBD2. CDR1 SNHLY and CDR2 FYNNEI come from the germline V gene. The V and J ends lost 6 bases and 3 bases, in that order; junction bases with no gene match: 10. This CDR3 is 18 amino acids long. The CDR3 loop reads CASRSVPTSGRYTGELFF. CDR3 bases: TGTGCCAGCAGATCCGTACCGACTAGCGGGAGGTACACCGGGGAGCTGTTTTTT.

This chain links TRBV27 with TRBJ1-4; possibly TRBD1 for D (6 bases). V gave up 6 bases and J gave up 4 bases, with 18 bases separating them. Germline lookup yields CDR1 MNHEY and CDR2 SMNVEV (reference sequence). This CDR3 is built from 16 residues. CDR3 DNA: TGTGCCAGCAGGTCAAGCCAGGGGAGCCATAATGAAAAACTGTTTTTT. It is translated as CASRSSQGSHNEKLFF.

This clone was counted only a few times. The chain recombines TRBV6-4 with TRBJ1-5; 7 bases line up with TRBD1. Germline CDR1 and CDR2: MRHNA and SNTAGT. V trimming: 5 bases; J trimming: 4 bases; junction bases outside the gene matches: 2. The CDR3 has 13 residues. The CDR3 DNA is TGTGCCAGCAGTAGGGACAGTAATCAGCCCCAGCATTTT. Encoded protein: CASSRDSNQPQHF.

The genes are TRBV7-9 and TRBJ2-1; 8 bases align to TRBD2. With 3 bases clipped from V and 6 bases from J, the junction kept 4 bases outside the gene matches. Germline V CDR1 and CDR2: SEHNR, FQNEAQ (reference sequence). The length of the CDR3 is 14 residues. The CDR3: CASSFSGTSNEQFF. CDR3 sequence (DNA): TGTGCCAGCAGCTTTTCCGGGACTAGCAATGAGCAGTTCTTC.

This clone has a handful of counts. A junction end diverges from the germline sequence, so it may reflect a read error. V and J are TRBV5-4 and TRBJ1-6, with 7 bases lining up with TRBD1. The CDR3 runs to 13 residues. Germline loops: CDR1 SGHNT, CDR2 YYREEE (reference sequence). CDR3 in amino acids: CASSRVGEGQSEF. CDR3 nucleotide sequence: TGTGCCAGCAGCCGGGTGGGTGAGGGACAGTCGGAGTTT.

The chain employs TRBV27 and TRBJ1-1; no clear D. The CDR3 contains 13 residues. Looked up from germline, CDR1 is MNHEY and CDR2 is SMNVEV (reference sequence). The V end lost 3 bases, the J end lost 5 bases, and 10 bases lay between the germline ends. The CDR3, as DNA: TGTGCCAGCAGTTTTGGTGGGAGTACTGAAGCTTTCTTT. It yields the protein CASSFGGSTEAFF.

The chain joins TRBV20-1 to TRBJ2-7; 8 bases are a match to TRBD2. V was clipped by 3 bases and J by 2 bases; unmatched bases: 12. The CDR3 length is 16 residues. Germline assignment: CDR1 DFQATT and CDR2 SNEGSKA (reference sequence). The CDR3, as DNA: TGCAGTGCTAGTAGGTACAGCGGGAGAACACCCTACGAGCAGTACTTC. It specifies CSASRYSGRTPYEQYF.

The V call is TRBV28, the J call TRBJ2-7; 11 nucleotides agree with TRBD2. The V gene's germline CDR1 is MDHEN and CDR2 SYDVKM. The ends lost 5 bases at V and 4 bases at J; junction bases unmatched: 10. The CDR3 loop spans 16 amino acids. The CDR3 here is CASSPARLAGRYEQYF. CDR3 bases: TGTGCCAGCAGTCCCGCCCGACTAGCGGGAAGATACGAGCAGTACTTC.

This CDR3 is CASSSGTSTGELFF. The CDR3 DNA reads as TGTGCCAGCAGTTCCGGGACTAGCACCGGGGAGCTGTTTTTT. The chain uses TRBV2 and TRBJ2-2; the match to TRBD2 covers 8 bases. The CDR3 is 14 residues long. V shed 5 bases, J shed 4 bases, and the junction held 3 bases outside the gene matches. Germline assignment: CDR1 SNHLY and CDR2 FYNNEI.

As to this clone: A read error may account for a junction end that differs from germline. The chain has TRBV7-7 and TRBJ2-5, with D perhaps TRBD2 (7 bases). Germline assignment: CDR1 SSHAT and CDR2 FNYEAQ (reference sequence). The CDR3 length is 15 residues. CDR3 in DNA: TGTGCTAGCAGCTTAGGGGGGGGGTTCCAAGAGACCCAGTACTTC. Translation gives CASSLGGGFQETQYF.

The genes are TRBV3-1 (or the pseudogene TRBV3-2) and TRBJ2-1; maybe TRBD2 (5 bases). V lost 4 bases and J lost 5, with 12 bases in between. The CDR3 extends over 14 amino acids. CDR1 and CDR2 (germline): LGHDT, YNNKEL (reference sequence). The CDR3 region has the DNA TGTGCCAGCAGCCGGGGTCAGCGGCACAATGAGCAGTTCTTC. As protein: CASSRGQRHNEQFF.

The rearrangement joins TRBV6-1 to TRBJ1-4; no firm D call. Trimming removed 3 bases at V and 4 bases at J, with 18 bases between. CDR1 is MNHNS, CDR2 SASEGT, per germline. This CDR3 has 17 residues. The CDR3: CASSDRGTGIGNEKLFF. Here the CDR3 DNA reads TGTGCCAGCAGTGATCGGGGAACGGGGATCGGTAATGAAAAACTGTTTTTT.

The rearrangement joins TRBV24-1 to TRBJ2-7; D gene uncertain. V lost 3 bases to trimming and J lost 3 bases, with 8 bases between them. The CDR3 covers 13 residues. CDR1 and CDR2 (germline): KGHDR, SFDVKD. The CDR3 nucleotides are TGTGCCACCAGTGATGGTAGTAACTACGAGCAGTACTTC. Translated, it gives CATSDGSNYEQYF.

CDR3 in amino acids: CASSQVAASEPYEQYF. CDR3 bases: TGCGCCAGCAGCCAAGTGGCGGCTTCTGAACCCTACGAGCAGTACTTC. This rearrangement joins TRBV4-3 to TRBJ2-7, with unresolved D. Trimming removed 1 base at V and 2 bases at J, with 15 bases between. The CDR3 totals 16 residues. CDR1 and CDR2 from the germline V gene are LGHNA and YSLEER.

In this sample, this clone turned up once. The J gene is TRBJ1-5, the V gene TRBV27; 8 nucleotides align to TRBD1. Germline V gives CDR1 MNHEY, CDR2 SMNVEV (reference sequence). There are 14 residues in the CDR3. The junction had 4 bases not matched to a gene; V was cut back by 8 bases and J by 1 base. Written as DNA, the CDR3 is TGTGCCAGCCGACAGGGGAGAAGCAATCAGCCCCAGCATTTT. It encodes CASRQGRSNQPQHF.

This sequence joins TRBV18 and TRBJ2-7; 8 positions agree with TRBD2. This CDR3 comprises 14 residues. V shed 2 bases and J 7 bases; nucleotides not matched to a gene: 7. Germline V gene lookup returns CDR1 KGHSH and CDR2 LQKENI. The CDR3 loop is CASSPTTGGREQYF. In nucleotides, the CDR3 is TGTGCCAGCTCACCAACAACGGGGGGGCGTGAGCAGTACTTC.

The chain carries TRBV24-1 and TRBJ1-4; TRBD1 is a possible D gene (6 bases). CDR3 length: 24 amino acids. Germline V gene sequence: CDR1 KGHDR, CDR2 SFDVKD. V gave up 9 bases and J gave up 1 base, with 41 bases separating them. The CDR3 DNA reads TGTGCCACCGAGGGAACGGCAAGACAGGTCCAATCCCAGGGCAGGCCCCAAACTAATGAAAAACTGTTTTTT. Translating it yields CATEGTARQVQSQGRPQTNEKLFF.

The chain combines TRBV28 with TRBJ1-2; 8 bases agree with TRBD1. The CDR3 contains 13 residues. V gave up 6 bases and J gave up 5 bases; unmatched junction bases: 5. Looked up from germline, CDR1 is MDHEN and CDR2 is SYDVKM. CDR3 sequence: CASSQGQEYGYTF. The CDR3 DNA reads TGTGCCAGCAGCCAGGGACAGGAGTATGGCTACACCTTC.

This chain uses TRBV6-5 with TRBJ2-3; weak D call: TRBD1 (5 bases). CDR3 size: 14 residues. Germline assignment: CDR1 MNHEY and CDR2 SVGAGI. Trimming removed 8 bases from V and 0 bases from J, with 12 bases in between. CDR3 nucleotides: TGTGCCAGCGACTTGGGGCTTAGCACAGATACGCAGTATTTT. This codes for CASDLGLSTDTQYF.

The chain is built from TRBV6-4 and TRBJ2-1, with no clear D. V lost 3 bases, J lost 2 bases, and 14 bases lay in between. The germline gives CDR1 MRHNA, CDR2 SNTAGT. The CDR3 loop spans 16 amino acids. In DNA form, the CDR3 reads TGTGCCAGCAGTGATGTGCTAGTTTTCGCCTACAATGAGCAGTTCTTC. Translating gives CASSDVLVFAYNEQFF.